The next 15 T cell receptor beta chains were all read from a single sample in a study of blood T cells in healthy people across ages. Through a sample-barcoded 5' primer and a J-beta primer mix, a second PCR was run for 7 to 11 cycles. From the 5' RACE reads, TCRdb called clonotypes with MiXCR, one entry per CDR3 protein. Of roughly 1.6 million distinct CDR3 sequences in the sample, approximately 32% were seen once. Sample: blood. These TCRs come from a woman younger than 45 in good health.

The genes are TRBV7-6 and TRBJ2-5; D remains ambiguous. V shed 1 base and J shed 0 bases, with 6 bases lying between them. Germline CDR1 is SGHVS and CDR2 is FNYEAQ. This CDR3 region has 14 residues. The CDR3 protein is CASSLVPYQETQYF. In nucleotides, the CDR3 is TGTGCCAGCAGCTTAGTCCCCTACCAAGAGACCCAGTACTTC.

This clonotype was found once. This chain connects TRBV27 to TRBJ1-4; 7 bases map to TRBD1. The CDR3 runs to 15 residues. Trimming took 5 bases from V and 5 from J; bases not matched to a gene: 8. Germline values: CDR1 MNHEY, CDR2 SMNVEV (reference sequence). CDR3 bases: TGTGCCAGCAGTCCGTGGACAGGCCAAAATGAAAAACTGTTTTTT. Translation gives CASSPWTGQNEKLFF. Full variable domain (outside the CDR3, taken from reference TRBV27 and TRBJ1-4): EAQVTQNPRYLITVTGKKLTVTCSQNMNHEYMSWYRQDPGLGLRQIYYSMNVEVTDKGDVPEGYKVSRKEKRNFPLILESPSPNQTSLYFCASSPWTGQNEKLFFGSGTQLSVL.

A few counts support this clonotype. This rearrangement joins TRBV5-1 to TRBJ2-3; D perhaps matches TRBD2 (6 bases). Trimming removed 4 bases at V and 2 bases at J, with 20 bases between. CDR1 is SGHRS, CDR2 YFSETQ, per germline. The CDR3 length is 17 residues. The CDR3 protein is CASSPEGYWSHTDTQYF. The CDR3 DNA sequence: TGCGCCAGCAGCCCGGAGGGGTATTGGTCCCACACAGATACGCAGTATTTT.

V usage is TRBV9 and J usage is TRBJ2-1, with D possibly matching TRBD1 (5 bases). CDR1 SGDLS and CDR2 YYNGEE come from the germline V gene. Deletions cut 0 bases from V and 4 bases from J, with 11 bases between. The CDR3 loop spans 15 amino acids. CDR3 residues: CASSVAQDDYNEQFF. CDR3 bases: TGTGCCAGCAGCGTAGCACAGGATGATTACAATGAGCAGTTCTTC.

This sequence joins TRBV12-3 or TRBV12-4 and TRBJ1-6; a possible D gene is TRBD1 (5 bases). Trimming took 7 bases from V and 5 from J, leaving 12 bases between them. The CDR3 totals 14 residues. CDR3 in amino acids: CASTHRPNNSPLHF. CDR3 bases: TGTGCCAGCACCCACAGGCCTAATAATTCACCCCTCCACTTT.

This clonotype has only a few counts. This sequence joins TRBV28 and TRBJ1-2; D unclear. V was cut by 6 bases and J by 0 bases, with 8 bases left in between. CDR3 size: 13 residues. The germline CDR1 and CDR2 sequences are MDHEN and SYDVKM. The CDR3 region is CASRSDSNYGYTF. CDR3 DNA sequence: TGTGCCAGCAGGAGTGATTCTAACTATGGCTACACCTTC.

With respect to this clonotype: With a much larger clone just one base away, this may be a read error. The V call is TRBV20-1, the J call TRBJ1-1, with TRBD1 as a possible D gene (6 bases). CDR3 length: 13 amino acids. Germline CDR1 reads DFQATT; CDR2 reads SNEGSKA (reference sequence). V lost 6 bases to trimming and J lost 10 bases, with 21 bases between them. CDR3 DNA sequence: TGCAGTGCACACACGCCAGGGGTAAGAGTAGCTTTCTTT. This translates into CSAHTPGVRVAFF.

This clonotype turned up a few times. This chain links TRBV20-1 with TRBJ2-7, with TRBD2 matching over 10 bases. This CDR3 comprises 15 residues. The ends lost 6 bases at V and 5 bases at J; junction bases unmatched: 13. Germline lookup yields CDR1 DFQATT and CDR2 SNEGSKA (reference sequence). CDR3 in DNA: TGCAGTGCCACGACCGGGACTAGCGTCGGGAACGAGCAGTACTTC. Protein: CSATTGTSVGNEQYF.

The rearrangement links TRBV27 to TRBJ2-7, with 8 bases fitting TRBD1. Trimming at V came to 4 bases and at J to 3 bases, leaving 11 bases not matched to a gene. The CDR3 totals 16 residues. Per the germline V gene, CDR1 is MNHEY and CDR2 is SMNVEV (reference sequence). In nucleotides, the CDR3 is TGTGCCAGCAGTTACATAGCCGGGACAGGATTCTACGAGCAGTACTTC. Translation gives CASSYIAGTGFYEQYF.

CDR3 region: CASSYSDRFWFRTGELFF. In nucleotides, the CDR3 is TGTGCCAGCAGTTACTCGGATAGGTTTTGGTTTCGCACCGGGGAGCTGTTTTTT. The chain joins TRBV6-5 to TRBJ2-2; D is unresolved. The V end was cut by 0 bases, the J end by 4 bases, with 18 bases between. This CDR3 contains 18 residues. CDR1 and CDR2 (germline): MNHEY, SVGAGI.

The rearrangement joins TRBV20-1 to TRBJ2-3; D gene uncertain. The CDR3 extends over 13 amino acids. Trimming removed 3 bases at V and 5 bases at J, with 12 bases between. Germline CDR1 DFQATT, CDR2 SNEGSKA (reference sequence). The CDR3 DNA reads as TGCAGTGCTAGCCCCTCACGCGGAGATACGCAGTATTTT. Its protein is CSASPSRGDTQYF.

The V and J genes are TRBV4-1 and TRBJ2-7, with D perhaps given as TRBD1 or TRBD2 (6 bases each). The last part of the DNA fits TRBJ2-4 better; the J call may be wrong. The V gene's germline CDR1 is MGHRA and CDR2 YSYEKL. CDR3 length: 17 amino acids. This chain's CDR3 is CASSQAGGRSTWNIQYF. The CDR3 nucleotides are TGCGCCAGCAGCCAAGCTGGGGGGCGGTCAACTTGGAACATTCAGTACTTC.

The genes are TRBV5-4 and TRBJ2-5, with 14 bases that match TRBD2. CDR3 length equals 16 residues. V was pared by 0 bases and J by 5 bases, with 3 bases of the junction left unmatched. CDR1 is SGHNT, CDR2 YYREEE, per germline (reference sequence). The CDR3 nucleotides are TGTGCCAGCAGCTTGGGGACTAGCGGGGGGTGGGAGACCCAGTACTTC. This encodes CASSLGTSGGWETQYF.

This clonotype was seen only a few times. The chain employs TRBV20-1 and TRBJ2-3; maybe TRBD1 (5 bases). V gave up 6 bases and J gave up 2 bases, with 18 bases separating them. Germline V gene lookup returns CDR1 DFQATT and CDR2 SNEGSKA (reference sequence). There are 15 residues in the CDR3. The CDR3 region is CSARARVPHTDTQYF. The CDR3 DNA reads as TGCAGTGCCCGGGCCAGGGTCCCCCACACAGATACGCAGTATTTT.

This clonotype was observed a few times. This sequence joins TRBV24-1 and TRBJ1-2, with D unresolved. Germline V gene sequence: CDR1 KGHDR, CDR2 SFDVKD. The germline V and J ends were trimmed by 7 bases and 6 bases, with 11 bases remaining between them. This CDR3 has 12 amino acids. CDR3 nucleotide sequence: TGTGCCACCAGGGGCTCAGTGGATGGCTACACCTTC. Translation: CATRGSVDGYTF.